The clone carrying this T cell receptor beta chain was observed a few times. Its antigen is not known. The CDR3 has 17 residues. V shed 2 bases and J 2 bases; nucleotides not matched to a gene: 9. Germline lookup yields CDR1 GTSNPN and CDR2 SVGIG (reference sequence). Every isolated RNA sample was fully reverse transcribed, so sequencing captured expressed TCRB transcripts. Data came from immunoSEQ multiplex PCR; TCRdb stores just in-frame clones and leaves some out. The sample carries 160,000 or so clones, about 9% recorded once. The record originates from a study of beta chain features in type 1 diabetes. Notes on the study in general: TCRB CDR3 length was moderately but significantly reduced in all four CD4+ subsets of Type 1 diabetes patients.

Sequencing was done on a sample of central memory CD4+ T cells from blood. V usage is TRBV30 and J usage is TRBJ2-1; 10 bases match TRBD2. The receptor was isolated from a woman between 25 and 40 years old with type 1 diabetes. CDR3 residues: CAWSSSGRGQTYNEQFF. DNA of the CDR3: TGTGCCTGGAGTTCTAGCGGGAGAGGGCAGACCTACAATGAGCAGTTCTTC.